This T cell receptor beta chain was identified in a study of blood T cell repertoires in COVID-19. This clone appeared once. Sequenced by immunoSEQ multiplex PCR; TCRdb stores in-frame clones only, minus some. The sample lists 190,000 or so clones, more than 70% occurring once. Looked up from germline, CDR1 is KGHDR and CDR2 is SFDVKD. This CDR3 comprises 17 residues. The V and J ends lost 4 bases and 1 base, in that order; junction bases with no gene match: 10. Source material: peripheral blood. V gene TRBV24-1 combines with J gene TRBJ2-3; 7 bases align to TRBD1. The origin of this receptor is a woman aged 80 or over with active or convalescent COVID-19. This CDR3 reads CATSETGTATGTDTQYF. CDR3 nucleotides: TGTGCCACCAGTGAGACCGGGACAGCCACGGGCACAGATACGCAGTATTTT.